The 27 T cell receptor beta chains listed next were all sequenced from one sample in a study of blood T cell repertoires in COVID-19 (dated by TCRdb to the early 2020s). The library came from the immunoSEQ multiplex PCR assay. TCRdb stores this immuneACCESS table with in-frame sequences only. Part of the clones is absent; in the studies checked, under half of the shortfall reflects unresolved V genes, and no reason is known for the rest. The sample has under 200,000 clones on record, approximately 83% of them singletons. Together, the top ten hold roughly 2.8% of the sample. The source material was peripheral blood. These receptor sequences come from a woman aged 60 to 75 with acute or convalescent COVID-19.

CDR3 residues: CASSLRAGNTIYF. DNA of the CDR3: TGTGCCAGCAGTTTAAGAGCTGGAAACACCATATATTTT. V and J are TRBV28 and TRBJ1-3; D is undetermined. The ends were cut back, 2 bases at V and 2 bases at J, with 4 bases in the middle. Germline CDR1 is MDHEN and CDR2 is SYDVKM. The CDR3 has 13 amino acids.

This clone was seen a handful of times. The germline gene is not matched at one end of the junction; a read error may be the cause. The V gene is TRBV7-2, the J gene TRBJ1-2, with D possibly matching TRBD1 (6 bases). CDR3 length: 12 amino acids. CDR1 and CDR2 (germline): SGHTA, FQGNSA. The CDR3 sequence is CASSSRVWGQAF. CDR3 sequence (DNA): TGTGCCAGCAGCTCCCGGGTTTGGGGGCAAGCCTTC.

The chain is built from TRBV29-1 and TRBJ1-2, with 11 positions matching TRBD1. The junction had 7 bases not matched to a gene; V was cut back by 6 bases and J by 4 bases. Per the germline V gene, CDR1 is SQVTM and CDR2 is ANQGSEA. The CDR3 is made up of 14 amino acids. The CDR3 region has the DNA TGCAGCGTCCAAGGTGGGACAGGGGGCTATGGCTACACCTTC. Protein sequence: CSVQGGTGGYGYTF.

CDR3: CASSQWDSKGEQYF. As DNA, the CDR3 is TGTGCCAGCTCACAATGGGACAGCAAAGGGGAGCAGTACTTC. The chain carries TRBV18 and TRBJ2-7, with 7 bases that match TRBD1. CDR1 is KGHSH, CDR2 LQKENI, per germline. This CDR3 spans 14 amino acids. J was trimmed by 7 bases and V by 4 bases; bases with no gene match: 10.

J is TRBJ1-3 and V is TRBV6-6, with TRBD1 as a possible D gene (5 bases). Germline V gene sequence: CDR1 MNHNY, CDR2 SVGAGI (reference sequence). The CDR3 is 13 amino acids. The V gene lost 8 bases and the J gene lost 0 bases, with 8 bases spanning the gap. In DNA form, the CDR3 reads TGTGCCAGCCAGACAGTCTCTGGAAACACCATATATTTT. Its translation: CASQTVSGNTIYF.

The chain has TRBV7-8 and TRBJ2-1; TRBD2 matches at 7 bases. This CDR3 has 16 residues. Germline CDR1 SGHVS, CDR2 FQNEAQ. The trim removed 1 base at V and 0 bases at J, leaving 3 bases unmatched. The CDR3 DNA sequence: TGTGCCAGCAGCTTAGTGTGGGGGGGCTCCTACAATGAGCAGTTCTTC. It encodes CASSLVWGGSYNEQFF.

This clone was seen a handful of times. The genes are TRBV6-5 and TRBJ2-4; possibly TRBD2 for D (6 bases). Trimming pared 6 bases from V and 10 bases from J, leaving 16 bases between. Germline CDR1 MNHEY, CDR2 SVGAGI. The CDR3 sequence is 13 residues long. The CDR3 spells CASSPPGGEIQYF. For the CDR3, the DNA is TGTGCCAGCAGCCCACCCGGCGGGGAAATTCAGTACTTC.

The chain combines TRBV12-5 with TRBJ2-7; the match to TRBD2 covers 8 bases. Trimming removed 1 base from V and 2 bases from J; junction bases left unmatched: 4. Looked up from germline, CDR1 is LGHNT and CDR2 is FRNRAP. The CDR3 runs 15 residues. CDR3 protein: CASGLAPGLAYEQYF. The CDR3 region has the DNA TGTGCTAGTGGTTTGGCCCCGGGACTAGCCTACGAGCAGTACTTC. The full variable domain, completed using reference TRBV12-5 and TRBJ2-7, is DARVTQTPRHKVTEMGQEVTMRCQPILGHNTVFWYRQTMMQGLELLAYFRNRAPLDDSGMPKDRFSAEMPDATLATLKIQPSEPRDSAVYFCASGLAPGLAYEQYFGPGTRLTVT.

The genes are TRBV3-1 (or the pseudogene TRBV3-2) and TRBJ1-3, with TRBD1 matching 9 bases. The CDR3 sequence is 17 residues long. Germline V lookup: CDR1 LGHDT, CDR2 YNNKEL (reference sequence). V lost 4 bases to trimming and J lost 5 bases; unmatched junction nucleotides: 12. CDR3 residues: CASSLSAGQGARNTIYF. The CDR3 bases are TGTGCCAGCAGCCTGTCGGCGGGACAGGGAGCAAGAAACACCATATATTTT.

The CDR3 reads CASSQESLAGPTDTQYF. The DNA of the CDR3 is TGTGCCAGCAGCCAAGAGTCCCTAGCGGGGCCCACAGATACGCAGTATTTT. V is TRBV3-1 (or the pseudogene TRBV3-2) and J is TRBJ2-3; 9 bases fit TRBD2. The CDR3 is 17 residues long. With 0 bases clipped from V and 2 bases from J, the junction kept 6 bases outside the gene matches. Looked up from germline, CDR1 is LGHDT and CDR2 is YNNKEL (reference sequence).

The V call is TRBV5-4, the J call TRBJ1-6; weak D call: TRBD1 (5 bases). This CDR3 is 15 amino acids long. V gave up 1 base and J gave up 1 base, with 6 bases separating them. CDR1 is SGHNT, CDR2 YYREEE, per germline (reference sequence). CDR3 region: CASSLQGSYNSPLHF. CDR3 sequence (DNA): TGTGCCAGCAGCTTGCAGGGTTCCTATAATTCACCCCTCCACTTT.

CDR3 residues: CASSFSPGQRSYEQYF. The CDR3 bases are TGTGCCAGCAGCTTTAGTCCGGGACAGCGATCCTACGAGCAGTACTTC. The chain joins TRBV7-9 to TRBJ2-7; 7 positions agree with TRBD1. CDR3 length: 16 residues. V lost 3 bases and J lost 1; bases outside the gene matches: 9. CDR1 and CDR2 (germline): SEHNR, FQNEAQ (reference sequence). Based on the CDR3 plus reference TRBV7-9 and TRBJ2-7, the full variable domain is DTGVSQNPRHKITKRGQNVTFRCDPISEHNRLYWYRQTLGQGPEFLTYFQNEAQLEKSRLLSDRFSAERPKGSFSTLEIQRTEQGDSAMYLCASSFSPGQRSYEQYFGPGTRLTVT.

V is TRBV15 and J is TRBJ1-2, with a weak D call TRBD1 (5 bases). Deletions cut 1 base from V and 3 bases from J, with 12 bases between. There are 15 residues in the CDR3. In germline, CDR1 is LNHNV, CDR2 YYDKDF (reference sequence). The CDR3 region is CATSRAPRADYGYTF. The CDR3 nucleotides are TGTGCCACCAGCAGAGCCCCCAGGGCGGACTATGGCTACACCTTC.

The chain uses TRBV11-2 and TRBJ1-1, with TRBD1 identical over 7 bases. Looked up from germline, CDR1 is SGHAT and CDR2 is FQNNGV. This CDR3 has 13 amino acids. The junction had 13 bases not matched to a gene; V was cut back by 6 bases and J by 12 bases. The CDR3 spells CASSKTGSRGPFF. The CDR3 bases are TGTGCCAGCAGTAAAACCGGGTCTAGGGGGCCTTTCTTT.

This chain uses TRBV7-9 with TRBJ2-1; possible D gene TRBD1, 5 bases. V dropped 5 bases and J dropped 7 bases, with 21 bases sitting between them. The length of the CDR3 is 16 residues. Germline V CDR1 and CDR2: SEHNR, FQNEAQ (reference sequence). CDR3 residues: CASSPPGNTIFNEQFF. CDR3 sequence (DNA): TGTGCCAGCAGCCCCCCAGGGAATACAATCTTTAATGAGCAGTTCTTC.

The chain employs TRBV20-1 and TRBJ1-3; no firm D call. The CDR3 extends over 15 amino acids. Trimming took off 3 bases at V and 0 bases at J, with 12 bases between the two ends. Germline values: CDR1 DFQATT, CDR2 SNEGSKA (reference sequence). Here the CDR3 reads CSASGGWISGNTIYF. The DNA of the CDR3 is TGCAGTGCTAGTGGAGGGTGGATCTCTGGAAACACCATATATTTT.

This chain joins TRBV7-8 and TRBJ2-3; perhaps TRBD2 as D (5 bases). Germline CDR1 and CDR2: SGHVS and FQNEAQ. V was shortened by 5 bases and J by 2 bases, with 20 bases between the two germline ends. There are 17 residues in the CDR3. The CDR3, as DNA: TGTGCCAGCAGCCCCCGAGTCGGAAGCGGTAACACAGATACGCAGTATTTT. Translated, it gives CASSPRVGSGNTDTQYF. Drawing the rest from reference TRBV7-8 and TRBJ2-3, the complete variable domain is GAGVSQSPRYKVAKRGQDVALRCDPISGHVSLFWYQQALGQGPEFLTYFQNEAQLDKSGLPSDRFFAERPEGSVSTLKIQRTQQEDSAVYLCASSPRVGSGNTDTQYFGPGTRLTVL.

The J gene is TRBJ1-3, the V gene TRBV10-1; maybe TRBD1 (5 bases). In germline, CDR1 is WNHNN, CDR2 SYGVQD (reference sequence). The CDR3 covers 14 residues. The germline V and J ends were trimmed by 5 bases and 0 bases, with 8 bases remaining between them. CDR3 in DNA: TGCGCCAGCAGTCAGGGAGGCTCTGGAAACACCATATATTTT. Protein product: CASSQGGSGNTIYF.

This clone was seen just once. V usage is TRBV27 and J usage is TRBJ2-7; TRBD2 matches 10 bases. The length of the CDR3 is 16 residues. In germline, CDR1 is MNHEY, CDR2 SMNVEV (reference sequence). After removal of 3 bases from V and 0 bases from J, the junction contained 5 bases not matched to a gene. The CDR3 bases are TGTGCCAGCAGTTTCCTAGCGGGGGTCTCCTCCTACGAGCAGTACTTC. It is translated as CASSFLAGVSSYEQYF.

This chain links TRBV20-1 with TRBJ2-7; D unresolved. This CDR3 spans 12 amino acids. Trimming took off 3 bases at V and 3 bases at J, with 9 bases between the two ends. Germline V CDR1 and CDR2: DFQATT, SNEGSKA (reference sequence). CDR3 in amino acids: CSASTRRYEQYF. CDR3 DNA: TGCAGTGCTAGTACGCGTCGCTACGAGCAGTACTTC.

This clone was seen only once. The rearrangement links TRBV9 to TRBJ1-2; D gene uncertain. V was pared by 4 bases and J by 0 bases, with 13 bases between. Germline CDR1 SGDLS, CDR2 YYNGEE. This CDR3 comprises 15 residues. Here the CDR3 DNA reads TGTGCCAGCAGCCCCGAGGGCAGCCCTAACTATGGCTACACCTTC. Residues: CASSPEGSPNYGYTF.

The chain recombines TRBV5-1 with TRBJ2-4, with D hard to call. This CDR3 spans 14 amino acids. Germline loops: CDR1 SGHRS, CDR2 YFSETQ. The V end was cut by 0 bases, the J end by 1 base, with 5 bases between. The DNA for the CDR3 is TGCGCCAGCAGCTTGGATATGGCCAAAAACATTCAGTACTTC. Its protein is CASSLDMAKNIQYF.

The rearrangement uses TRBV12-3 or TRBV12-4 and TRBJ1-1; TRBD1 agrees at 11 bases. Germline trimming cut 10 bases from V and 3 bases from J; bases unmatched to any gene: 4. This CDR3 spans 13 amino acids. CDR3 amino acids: CATRTGGDTEAFF. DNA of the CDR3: TGTGCCACCAGGACAGGGGGCGACACTGAAGCTTTCTTT.

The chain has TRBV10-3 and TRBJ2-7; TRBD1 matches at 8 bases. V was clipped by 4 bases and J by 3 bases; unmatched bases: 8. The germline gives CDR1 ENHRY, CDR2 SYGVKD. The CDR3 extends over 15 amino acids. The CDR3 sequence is CAISGRQGQVYEQYF. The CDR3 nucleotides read TGTGCCATCAGTGGGAGACAGGGGCAAGTCTACGAGCAGTACTTC.

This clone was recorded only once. In DNA, the CDR3 is TGTGCCAGCAGCTTAGGTCCAGGGCAAAACTACAATGAGCAGTTCTTC. This sequence encodes CASSLGPGQNYNEQFF. The V and J genes are TRBV7-2 and TRBJ2-1, with D perhaps TRBD1 (5 bases). This CDR3 spans 16 amino acids. The V end was cut by 1 base, the J end by 3 bases, with 13 bases between. Germline assignment: CDR1 SGHTA and CDR2 FQGNSA.

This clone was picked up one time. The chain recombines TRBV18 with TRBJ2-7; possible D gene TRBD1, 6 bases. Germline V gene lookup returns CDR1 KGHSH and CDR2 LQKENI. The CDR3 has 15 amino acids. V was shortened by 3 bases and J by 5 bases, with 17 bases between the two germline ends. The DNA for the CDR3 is TGTGCCAGCTCACCCTCCCCCGGGACAAGTAACGAGCAGTACTTC. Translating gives CASSPSPGTSNEQYF.

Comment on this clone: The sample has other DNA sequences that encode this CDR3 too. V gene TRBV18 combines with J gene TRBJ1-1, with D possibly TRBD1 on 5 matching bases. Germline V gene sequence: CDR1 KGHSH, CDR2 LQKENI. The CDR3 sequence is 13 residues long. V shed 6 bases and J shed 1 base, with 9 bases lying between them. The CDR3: CASSLGQNTEAFF. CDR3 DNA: TGTGCCAGCTCCCTCGGACAGAACACTGAAGCTTTCTTT.